This T cell receptor (beta chain) was obtained from a study of blood T cells in healthy people across ages. General study findings and limits: Estimates of total diversity, which came from one million sequenced T cells, were considered to be underestimates.

The study isolated at least 6 million PBMCs from each sample. Germline V CDR1 and CDR2: SGHRS, YFSETQ. Trimming removed 0 bases from V and 3 bases from J, with 9 bases in between. This CDR3 has 15 residues. Comment on this clonotype: Its antigen is not known.

A second about 7 to 12 cycle PCR used barcoded and J-beta primers. TCRdb reanalysed the 5' RACE reads using MiXCR and keeps one entry per CDR3 protein. This table holds 500,000 to 550,000 distinct CDR3 sequences, about 24% found once. These same data were also listed under a study on T cells of mothers and their children. Per that paper: It was related mother-child pairs that showed slightly higher overlap than unrelated pairs, without reaching significance.

The TCR comes from a boy aged 5-17 years in good health. This rearrangement joins TRBV5-1 to TRBJ1-4; no definite D call. Sequenced sample: blood. The CDR3 is CASSLASRSNEKLFF. The CDR3 coding sequence is TGCGCCAGCAGCTTGGCCAGTCGGTCTAATGAAAAACTGTTTTTT.